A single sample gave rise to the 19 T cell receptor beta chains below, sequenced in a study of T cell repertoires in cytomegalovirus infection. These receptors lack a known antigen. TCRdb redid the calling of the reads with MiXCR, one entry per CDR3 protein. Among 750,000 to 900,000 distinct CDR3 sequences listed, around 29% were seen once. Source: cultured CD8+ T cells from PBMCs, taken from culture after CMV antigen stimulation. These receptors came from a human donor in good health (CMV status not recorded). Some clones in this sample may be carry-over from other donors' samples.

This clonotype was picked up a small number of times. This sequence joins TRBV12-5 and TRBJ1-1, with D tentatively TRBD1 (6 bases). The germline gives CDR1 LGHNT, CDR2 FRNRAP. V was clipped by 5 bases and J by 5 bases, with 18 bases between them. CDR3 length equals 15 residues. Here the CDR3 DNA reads TGTGCTAGTGGTCTCATAAACAGGGTTTATACTGAAGCTTTCTTT. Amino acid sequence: CASGLINRVYTEAFF.

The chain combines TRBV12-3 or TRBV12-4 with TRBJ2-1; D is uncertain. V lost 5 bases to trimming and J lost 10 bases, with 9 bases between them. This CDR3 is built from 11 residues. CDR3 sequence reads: CASSLDEEQFF. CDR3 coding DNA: TGTGCCAGCAGTCTCGATGAGGAGCAGTTCTTC.

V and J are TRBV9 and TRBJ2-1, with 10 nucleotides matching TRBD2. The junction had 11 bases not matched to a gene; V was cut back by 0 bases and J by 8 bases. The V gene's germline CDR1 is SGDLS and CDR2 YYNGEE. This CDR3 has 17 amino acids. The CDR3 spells CASSVGERGGGRDEQFF. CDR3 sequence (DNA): TGTGCCAGCAGCGTAGGGGAGCGGGGGGGCGGTAGGGATGAGCAGTTCTTC.

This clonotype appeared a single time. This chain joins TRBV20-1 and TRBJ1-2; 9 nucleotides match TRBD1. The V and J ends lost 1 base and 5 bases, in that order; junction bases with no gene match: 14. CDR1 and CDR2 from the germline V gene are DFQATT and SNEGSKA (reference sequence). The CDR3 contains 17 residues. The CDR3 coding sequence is TGCAGTGCTAGAGTGCGGACAGGGGCCCCCTCGGGGTATGGCTACACCTTC. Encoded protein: CSARVRTGAPSGYGYTF.

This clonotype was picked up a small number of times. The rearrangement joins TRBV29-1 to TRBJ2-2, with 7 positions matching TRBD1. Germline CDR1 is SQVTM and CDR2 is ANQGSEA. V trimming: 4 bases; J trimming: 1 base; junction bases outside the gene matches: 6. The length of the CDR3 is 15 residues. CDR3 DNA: TGCAGCGTTGCCCTACAGGGGATGAACACCGGGGAGCTGTTTTTT. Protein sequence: CSVALQGMNTGELFF.

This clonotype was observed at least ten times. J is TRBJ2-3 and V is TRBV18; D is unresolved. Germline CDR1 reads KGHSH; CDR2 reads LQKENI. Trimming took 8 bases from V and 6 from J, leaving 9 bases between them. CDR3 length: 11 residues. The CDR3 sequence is CASSPSDTQYF. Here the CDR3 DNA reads TGTGCCAGCAGTCCGTCTGATACGCAGTATTTT.

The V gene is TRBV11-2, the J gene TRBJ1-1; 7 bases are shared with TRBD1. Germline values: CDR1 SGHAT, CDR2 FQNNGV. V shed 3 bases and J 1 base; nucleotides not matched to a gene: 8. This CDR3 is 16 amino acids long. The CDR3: CASSFWDSHQNTEAFF. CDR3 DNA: TGTGCCAGCAGCTTCTGGGACAGCCACCAGAACACTGAAGCTTTCTTT.

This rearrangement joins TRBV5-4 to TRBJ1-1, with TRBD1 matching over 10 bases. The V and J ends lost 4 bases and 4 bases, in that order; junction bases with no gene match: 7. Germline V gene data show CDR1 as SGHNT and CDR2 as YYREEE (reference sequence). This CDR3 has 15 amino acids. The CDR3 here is CASSDRGTGATEAFF. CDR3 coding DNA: TGTGCCAGCAGCGACCGGGGGACAGGGGCCACTGAAGCTTTCTTT.

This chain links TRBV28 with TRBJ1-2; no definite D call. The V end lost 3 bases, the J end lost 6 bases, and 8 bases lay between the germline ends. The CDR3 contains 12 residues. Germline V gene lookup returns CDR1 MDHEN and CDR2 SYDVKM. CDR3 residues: CASSFESDGYTF. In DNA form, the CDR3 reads TGTGCCAGCAGTTTCGAGTCCGATGGCTACACCTTC.

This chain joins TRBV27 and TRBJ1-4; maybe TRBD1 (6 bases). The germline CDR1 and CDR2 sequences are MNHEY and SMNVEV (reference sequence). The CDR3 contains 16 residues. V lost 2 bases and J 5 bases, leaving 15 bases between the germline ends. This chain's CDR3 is CASSLIGGPLNEKLFF. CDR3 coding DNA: TGTGCCAGCAGTTTAATAGGGGGGCCGTTGAATGAAAAACTGTTTTTT.

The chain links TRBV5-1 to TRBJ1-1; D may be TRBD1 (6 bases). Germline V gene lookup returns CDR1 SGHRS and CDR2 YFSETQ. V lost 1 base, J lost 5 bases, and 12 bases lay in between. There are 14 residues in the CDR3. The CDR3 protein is CASSLRGGLTEAFF. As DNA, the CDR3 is TGCGCCAGCAGCTTGAGGGGGGGCCTGACTGAAGCTTTCTTT.

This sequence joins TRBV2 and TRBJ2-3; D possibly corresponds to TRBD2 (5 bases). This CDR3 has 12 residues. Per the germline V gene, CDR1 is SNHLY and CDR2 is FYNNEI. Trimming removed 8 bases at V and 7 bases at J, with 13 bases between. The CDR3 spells CASLGGSNTQYF. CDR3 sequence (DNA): TGTGCCAGCCTCGGCGGGTCAAATACGCAGTATTTT.

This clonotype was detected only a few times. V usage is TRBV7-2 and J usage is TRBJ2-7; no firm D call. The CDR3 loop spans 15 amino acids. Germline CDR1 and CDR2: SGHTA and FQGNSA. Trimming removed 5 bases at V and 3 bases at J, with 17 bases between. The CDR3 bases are TGTGCCAGCAGCCCCCGGCAGGCGACATTCTACGAGCAGTACTTC. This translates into CASSPRQATFYEQYF.

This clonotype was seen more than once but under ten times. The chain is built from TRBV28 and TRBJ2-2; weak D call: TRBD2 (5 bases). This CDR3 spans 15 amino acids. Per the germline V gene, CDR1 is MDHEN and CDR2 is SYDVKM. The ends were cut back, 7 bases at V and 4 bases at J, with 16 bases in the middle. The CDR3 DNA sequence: TGTGCCAGCACACTTGACGGAGGTGGCACCGGGGAGCTGTTTTTT. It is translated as CASTLDGGGTGELFF.

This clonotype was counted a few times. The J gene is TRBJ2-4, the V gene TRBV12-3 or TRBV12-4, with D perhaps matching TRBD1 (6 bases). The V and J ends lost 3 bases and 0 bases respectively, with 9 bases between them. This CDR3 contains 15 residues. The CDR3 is CASSLGARAKNIQYF. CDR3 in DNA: TGTGCCAGCAGTTTGGGGGCTAGAGCCAAAAACATTCAGTACTTC.

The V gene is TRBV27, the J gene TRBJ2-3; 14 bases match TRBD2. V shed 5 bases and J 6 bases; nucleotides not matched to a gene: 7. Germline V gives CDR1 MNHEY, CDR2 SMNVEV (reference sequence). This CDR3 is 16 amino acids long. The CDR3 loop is CASSPRTSGGSDTQYF. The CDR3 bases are TGTGCCAGCAGTCCGCGGACTAGCGGGGGGTCCGATACGCAGTATTTT.

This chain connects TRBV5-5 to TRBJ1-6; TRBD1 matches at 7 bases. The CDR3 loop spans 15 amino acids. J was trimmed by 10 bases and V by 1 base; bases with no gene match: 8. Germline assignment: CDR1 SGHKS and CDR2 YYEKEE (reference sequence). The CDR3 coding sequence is TGTGCCAGCAGCTTGCTCCAGGCAGGGGGATCACCCCTCCACTTT. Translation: CASSLLQAGGSPLHF.

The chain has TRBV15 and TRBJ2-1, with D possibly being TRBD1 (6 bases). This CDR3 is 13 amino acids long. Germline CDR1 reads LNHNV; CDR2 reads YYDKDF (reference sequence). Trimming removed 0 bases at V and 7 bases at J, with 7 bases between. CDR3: CATSRDTGNEQFF. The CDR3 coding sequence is TGTGCCACCAGCAGAGATACAGGGAATGAGCAGTTCTTC.

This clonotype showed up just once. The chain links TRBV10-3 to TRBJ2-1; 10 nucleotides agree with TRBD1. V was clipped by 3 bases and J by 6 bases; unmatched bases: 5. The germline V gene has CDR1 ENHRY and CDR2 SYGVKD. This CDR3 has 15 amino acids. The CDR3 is CAISDGTGVFNEQFF. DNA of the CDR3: TGTGCCATCAGTGATGGGACAGGGGTCTTCAATGAGCAGTTCTTC.